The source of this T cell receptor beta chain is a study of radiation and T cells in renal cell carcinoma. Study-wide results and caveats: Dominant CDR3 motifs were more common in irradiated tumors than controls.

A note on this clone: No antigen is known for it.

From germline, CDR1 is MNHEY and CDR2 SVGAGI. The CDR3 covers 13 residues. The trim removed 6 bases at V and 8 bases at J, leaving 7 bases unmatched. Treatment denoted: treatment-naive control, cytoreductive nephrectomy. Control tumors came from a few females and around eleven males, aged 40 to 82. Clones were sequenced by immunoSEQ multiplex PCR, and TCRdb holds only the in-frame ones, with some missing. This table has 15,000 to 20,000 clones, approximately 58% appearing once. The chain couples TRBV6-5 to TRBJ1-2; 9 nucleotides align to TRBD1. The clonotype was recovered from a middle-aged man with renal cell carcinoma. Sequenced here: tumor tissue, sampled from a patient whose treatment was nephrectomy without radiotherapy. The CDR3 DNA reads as TGTGCCAGCAGCCCACAGGGGGCTCGAGGCTACACCTTC. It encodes CASSPQGARGYTF.